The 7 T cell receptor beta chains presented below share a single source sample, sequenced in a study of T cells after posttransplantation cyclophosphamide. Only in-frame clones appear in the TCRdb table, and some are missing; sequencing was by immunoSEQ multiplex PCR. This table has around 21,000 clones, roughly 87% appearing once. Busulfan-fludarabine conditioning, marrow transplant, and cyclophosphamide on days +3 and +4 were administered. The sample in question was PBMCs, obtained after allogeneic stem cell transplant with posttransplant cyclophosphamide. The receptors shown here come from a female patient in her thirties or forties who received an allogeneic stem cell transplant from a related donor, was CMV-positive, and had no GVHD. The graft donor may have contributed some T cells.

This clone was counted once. The chain's CDR3 is CASSSQGSGGEQYF. CDR3 DNA sequence: TGTGCCAGCAGCTCACAAGGCTCGGGCGGGGAGCAGTATTTT. The chain is built from TRBV11-3 and TRBJ2-3; a possible D gene is TRBD2 (6 bases). This CDR3 region has 14 residues. The ends were cut back, 4 bases at V and 11 bases at J, with 19 bases in the middle. Germline CDR1 is SGHNT and CDR2 is YENEEA.

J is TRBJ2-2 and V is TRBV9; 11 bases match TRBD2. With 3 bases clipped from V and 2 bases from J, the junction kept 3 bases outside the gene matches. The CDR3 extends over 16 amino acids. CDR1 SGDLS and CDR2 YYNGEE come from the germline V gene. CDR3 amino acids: CASSAGLAVNTGELFF. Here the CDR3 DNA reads TGTGCCAGCAGCGCGGGACTAGCGGTTAACACCGGGGAGCTGTTTTTT.

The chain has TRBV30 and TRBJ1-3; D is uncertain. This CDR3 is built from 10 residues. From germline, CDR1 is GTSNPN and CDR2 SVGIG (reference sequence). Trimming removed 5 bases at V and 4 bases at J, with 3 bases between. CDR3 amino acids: CAWGGNTIYF. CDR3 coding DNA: TGTGCCTGGGGCGGAAACACCATATATTTT.

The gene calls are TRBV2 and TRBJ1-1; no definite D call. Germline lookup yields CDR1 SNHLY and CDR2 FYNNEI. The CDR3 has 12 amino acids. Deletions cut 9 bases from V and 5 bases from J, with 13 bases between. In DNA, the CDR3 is TGTGCCAGGCTGCGGAGTGAGACTGAAGCTTTCTTT. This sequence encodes CARLRSETEAFF.

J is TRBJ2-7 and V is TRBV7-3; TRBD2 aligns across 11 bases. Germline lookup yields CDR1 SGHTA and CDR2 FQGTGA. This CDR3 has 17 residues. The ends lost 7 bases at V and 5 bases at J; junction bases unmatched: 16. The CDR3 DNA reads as TGTGCCAGCATATGGCGGACTAGCGGGCCCTGGGGGAACGAGCAGTACTTC. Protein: CASIWRTSGPWGNEQYF.

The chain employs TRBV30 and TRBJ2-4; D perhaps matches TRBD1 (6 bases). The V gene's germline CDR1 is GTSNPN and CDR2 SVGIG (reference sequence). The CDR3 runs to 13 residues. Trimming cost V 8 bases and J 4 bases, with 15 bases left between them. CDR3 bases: TGTGCCGGCCTCAACAGGGTGAAAAACATTCAGTACTTC. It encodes CAGLNRVKNIQYF.

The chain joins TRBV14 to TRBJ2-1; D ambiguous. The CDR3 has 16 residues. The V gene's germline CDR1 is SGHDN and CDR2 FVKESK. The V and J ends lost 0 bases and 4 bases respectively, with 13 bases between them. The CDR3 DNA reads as TGTGCCAGCAGCCAAGATCAGTCCGGGTATTACAATGAGCAGTTCTTC. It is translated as CASSQDQSGYYNEQFF. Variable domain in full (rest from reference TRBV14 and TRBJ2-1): EAGVTQFPSHSVIEKGQTVTLRCDPISGHDNLYWYRRVMGKEIKFLLHFVKESKQDESGMPNNRFLAERTGGTYSTLKVQPAELEDSGVYFCASSQDQSGYYNEQFFGPGTRLTVL.